This T cell receptor beta chain is from a study of cytomegalovirus exposure and HLA in healthy donors. Study outcomes and limitations: In presence/absence analyses, roughly uniform sequencing depth across donors was assumed.

On this clone itself: Its antigen is unidentified.

PCR involved 60 Vbeta and 13 Jbeta primers. Clones were sequenced by immunoSEQ multiplex PCR, and TCRdb holds only the in-frame ones, with some missing. Found here are 150,000 to 180,000 clones, 65% to 75% of them singletons; the top ten hold about 3%. In nominal health when sampled, donors likely had unrecorded immune exposures nonetheless. This sequence was found in a man aged 18 to 29 in good health and CMV-seronegative. What was sequenced was PBMCs.

The CDR3 sequence is CASMIQANTEAFF. The CDR3 coding sequence is TGTGCCAGCATGATCCAGGCAAACACTGAAGCTTTCTTT. V and J are TRBV7-3 and TRBJ1-1; D is unresolved. The CDR3 has 13 residues. The V and J ends lost 7 bases and 2 bases respectively, with 11 bases between them. Germline assignment: CDR1 SGHTA and CDR2 FQGTGA.